The 18 T cell receptor beta chains in this list originate from one sample, sequenced in a study of OX40 agonist ivuxolimab in advanced cancers. The data were produced by immunoSEQ multiplex PCR, yet TCRdb's version contains in-frame clones alone and is incomplete. The data hold 65,000 to 90,000 clones, with around four fifths observed a single time. Sample: CD4+ or CD8+ T cells sorted from blood, taken in a trial of the OX40 agonist ivuxolimab. The receptors were gathered from an adult with an advanced solid tumor such as melanoma, head and neck, liver or kidney cancer.

This rearrangement joins TRBV19 to TRBJ2-7; D possibly corresponds to TRBD1 (6 bases). Deletions cut 4 bases from V and 7 bases from J, with 17 bases between. Germline lookup yields CDR1 LNHDA and CDR2 SQIVND (reference sequence). CDR3 size: 14 residues. The CDR3 sequence: CASSTRGTPLEQYF. The CDR3 DNA reads TGTGCCAGTAGTACAAGAGGGACACCCCTAGAGCAGTACTTC.

This chain uses TRBV7-2 with TRBJ1-2; D gene ambiguous. In germline, CDR1 is SGHTA, CDR2 FQGNSA. The CDR3 length is 14 residues. Trimming removed 2 bases from V and 3 bases from J, with 10 bases in between. The CDR3 region has the DNA TGTGCCAGCAGCTTACTTGGAGGAGACTATGGCTACACCTTC. Translation: CASSLLGGDYGYTF.

This clone was seen once. CDR3 sequence: CASSIDQPSLADTQYF. As DNA, the CDR3 is TGTGCCAGTAGTATAGACCAACCAAGCCTGGCAGATACGCAGTATTTT. V gene TRBV19 combines with J gene TRBJ2-3; D gene ambiguous. CDR3 length: 16 residues. Germline V gene lookup returns CDR1 LNHDA and CDR2 SQIVND (reference sequence). V was clipped by 0 bases and J by 4 bases, with 14 bases between them.

The rearrangement joins TRBV5-1 to TRBJ1-2; tentative D call: TRBD1 (5 bases). This CDR3 has 13 residues. CDR1 is SGHRS and CDR2 is YFSETQ in the germline V gene. V lost 4 bases and J lost 2, with 9 bases in between. DNA for the CDR3: TGCGCCAGCAGCAAACAGGAGAACTATGGCTACACCTTC. Amino acids: CASSKQENYGYTF.

This chain connects TRBV5-6 to TRBJ2-5; 9 bases agree with TRBD2. This CDR3 has 15 amino acids. Germline CDR1 reads SGHDT; CDR2 reads YYEEEE. The V gene end was trimmed by 0 bases and the J gene end by 4 bases; junction bases not matched to a gene: 4. CDR3 sequence: CASSLDGGGGETQYF. The CDR3 region has the DNA TGTGCCAGCAGCTTGGATGGCGGGGGGGGAGAGACCCAGTACTTC. The whole variable domain, filled in from reference TRBV5-6 and TRBJ2-5, reads DAGVTQSPTHLIKTRGQQVTLRCSPKSGHDTVSWYQQALGQGPQFIFQYYEEEERQRGNFPDRFSGHQFPNYSSELNVNALLLGDSALYLCASSLDGGGGETQYFGPGTRLLVL.

The chain combines TRBV6-5 with TRBJ2-7, with 15 positions matching TRBD2. Germline loops: CDR1 MNHEY, CDR2 SVGAGI. This CDR3 comprises 15 residues. The V segment lost 7 bases and the J segment 3 bases; nucleotides outside the gene matches: 4. Here the CDR3 reads CASTGTSGGSYEQYF. The CDR3 coding sequence is TGTGCCAGCACCGGGACTAGCGGGGGGAGCTACGAGCAGTACTTC.

The CDR3 region has the DNA TGTGCCAGCAGGGAATGGACAGGGAGGGAGACCCAGTACTTC. It is translated as CASREWTGRETQYF. The chain employs TRBV28 and TRBJ2-5, with 8 bases fitting TRBD1. Trimming took 6 bases from V and 5 from J; bases not matched to a gene: 8. Per germline, CDR1 MDHEN and CDR2 SYDVKM. The CDR3 length is 14 residues.

This chain links TRBV9 with TRBJ1-2; tentatively, D is TRBD1 (5 bases). The CDR3 totals 14 residues. V was clipped by 3 bases and J by 0 bases, with 9 bases between them. CDR1 is SGDLS and CDR2 is YYNGEE in the germline V gene. Here the CDR3 reads CASSAGTANYGYTF. In nucleotides, the CDR3 is TGTGCCAGCAGCGCCGGGACGGCTAACTATGGCTACACCTTC.

This chain joins TRBV12-5 and TRBJ2-1; either TRBD1 or TRBD2 may supply D (6 bases each). This CDR3 has 15 residues. V was pared by 1 base and J by 10 bases, with 17 bases between. Germline V gene lookup returns CDR1 LGHNT and CDR2 FRNRAP. CDR3 in amino acids: CASGLGQAGAGEQFF. DNA for the CDR3: TGTGCTAGTGGTTTGGGACAGGCCGGCGCGGGGGAGCAGTTCTTC.

The gene calls are TRBV9 and TRBJ2-3; D unclear. Trimming left V 0 bases short and J 5 bases short, with 10 bases between. This CDR3 region has 14 residues. In germline, CDR1 is SGDLS, CDR2 YYNGEE. The CDR3 spells CASSVAMAVDTQYF. Written as DNA, the CDR3 is TGTGCCAGCAGCGTAGCGATGGCAGTAGATACGCAGTATTTT.

The chain carries TRBV9 and TRBJ2-1, with D possibly matching TRBD1 (5 bases). Trimming took off 0 bases at V and 4 bases at J, with 14 bases between the two ends. The V gene's germline CDR1 is SGDLS and CDR2 YYNGEE. There are 16 residues in the CDR3. Here the CDR3 reads CASSVGGGRSYNEQFF. For the CDR3, the DNA is TGTGCCAGCAGCGTAGGGGGCGGACGGAGTTACAATGAGCAGTTCTTC.

The V and J genes are TRBV7-9 and TRBJ1-6, with D unresolved. V lost 1 base, J lost 5 bases, and 6 bases lay in between. CDR1 SEHNR and CDR2 FQNEAQ come from the germline V gene (reference sequence). The CDR3 runs to 14 residues. The CDR3 region has the DNA TGTGCCAGCAGCTTAGGGCTTGATAATTCACCCCTCCACTTT. This sequence encodes CASSLGLDNSPLHF.

The rearrangement joins TRBV19 to TRBJ1-1; 9 nucleotides match TRBD1. Germline V lookup: CDR1 LNHDA, CDR2 SQIVND (reference sequence). Unmatched junction bases numbered 13, after V lost 5 bases and J lost 3 bases. The CDR3 covers 17 residues. CDR3 region: CASSGDRGTWVDTEAFF. The CDR3 DNA reads as TGTGCCAGTAGTGGTGACAGGGGGACTTGGGTTGACACTGAAGCTTTCTTT. The full variable domain, completed using reference TRBV19 and TRBJ1-1, is DGGITQSPKYLFRKEGQNVTLSCEQNLNHDAMYWYRQDPGQGLRLIYYSQIVNDFQKGDIAEGYSVSREKKESFPLTVTSAQKNPTAFYLCASSGDRGTWVDTEAFFGQGTRLTVV.

The rearrangement links TRBV7-2 to TRBJ1-2; D ambiguous. In germline, CDR1 is SGHTA, CDR2 FQGNSA. V was cut by 3 bases and J by 0 bases, with 5 bases left in between. The CDR3 totals 13 residues. CDR3 coding DNA: TGTGCCAGCAGCTTCTCAACTAACTATGGCTACACCTTC. Encoded protein: CASSFSTNYGYTF.

This sequence joins TRBV9 and TRBJ1-3; 7 bases line up with TRBD1. The germline gives CDR1 SGDLS, CDR2 YYNGEE. The CDR3 is made up of 16 amino acids. The junction had 9 bases not matched to a gene; V was cut back by 4 bases and J by 2 bases. Here the CDR3 reads CASSPSGGEAGNTIYF. CDR3 DNA sequence: TGTGCCAGCAGCCCATCAGGGGGAGAAGCTGGAAACACCATATATTTT.

This chain links TRBV15 with TRBJ2-7; 7 bases line up with TRBD1. The V segment lost 4 bases and the J segment 2 bases; nucleotides outside the gene matches: 8. The CDR3 contains 15 residues. Germline loops: CDR1 LNHNV, CDR2 YYDKDF (reference sequence). CDR3 in DNA: TGTGCCACCAGCATGGAAGGGGGCTCTACCTACGAGCAGTACTTC. Protein sequence: CATSMEGGSTYEQYF.

This chain connects TRBV25-1 to TRBJ2-2; the D gene is possibly TRBD2 (5 bases). In germline, CDR1 is MGHDK, CDR2 SYGVNS. V was cut by 1 base and J by 5 bases, with 8 bases left in between. The length of the CDR3 is 14 residues. CDR3 residues: CASSESPGTGELFF. As DNA, the CDR3 is TGTGCCAGCAGTGAATCCCCGGGAACCGGGGAGCTGTTTTTT.

The table lists this clone with a few counts. This chain links TRBV7-9 with TRBJ1-6, with D unresolved. CDR3 length equals 14 residues. The V and J ends lost 1 base and 12 bases respectively, with 13 bases between them. Germline V CDR1 and CDR2: SEHNR, FQNEAQ (reference sequence). CDR3 in DNA: TGTGCCAGCAGCTTAGAGGACTCCTCAGTACCCCTCCACTTT. Residues: CASSLEDSSVPLHF.